A single sample is the source of the 14 T cell receptor beta chains below, sequenced in a study of T cell changes during pregnancy in multiple sclerosis. TCRdb keeps only in-frame clones here, not all; method: immunoSEQ multiplex PCR. The table includes around 88,000 clones, about 90% detected once. The material was peripheral blood, obtained after pregnancy. Every receptor here comes from a female donor in good health, enrolled as a control in a pregnancy study.

The J gene is TRBJ1-1, the V gene TRBV6-5; 9 bases align to TRBD1. V dropped 4 bases and J dropped 4; count of bases not matched to a gene: 7. Germline V gives CDR1 MNHEY, CDR2 SVGAGI. The CDR3 spans 15 residues. CDR3 coding DNA: TGTGCCAGCAGTTCCCGGGACAGGGAGGGCACTGAAGCTTTCTTT. Translation: CASSSRDREGTEAFF.

This clone appeared a few times. This chain uses TRBV6-1 with TRBJ1-1; a possible D gene is TRBD1 (5 bases). This CDR3 is 15 amino acids long. Germline V gives CDR1 MNHNS, CDR2 SASEGT. V lost 1 base and J 5 bases, leaving 14 bases between the germline ends. CDR3 sequence (DNA): TGTGCCAGCAGTGAAGAAGCCACCGGGGGAACTGAAGCTTTCTTT. This codes for CASSEEATGGTEAFF.

The chain couples TRBV6-1 to TRBJ1-4, with D uncertain. The ends were cut back, 4 bases at V and 8 bases at J, with 14 bases in the middle. CDR1 and CDR2 (germline): MNHNS, SASEGT. The CDR3 loop spans 14 amino acids. The CDR3 loop reads CASSAQKGVEKLFF. The CDR3 DNA sequence: TGTGCCAGCAGTGCACAAAAGGGAGTGGAAAAACTGTTTTTT.

A note on this clone: This specimen includes other DNA sequences encoding the same CDR3. The genes are TRBV5-1 and TRBJ2-7, with 11 nucleotides matching TRBD2. The CDR3 has 14 residues. Trimming removed 3 bases from V and 7 bases from J; junction bases left unmatched: 6. Per germline, CDR1 SGHRS and CDR2 YFSETQ. CDR3 in DNA: TGCGCCAGCAGCTCACTAGCGGGGGCAAATGAGCAGTACTTC. It codes for CASSSLAGANEQYF.

This clone was observed a handful of times. The chain is built from TRBV6-1 and TRBJ1-4; a possible D gene is TRBD1 (6 bases). Germline V gene data show CDR1 as MNHNS and CDR2 as SASEGT. This CDR3 has 17 residues. With 0 bases removed from V and 3 bases from J, the gap between germline ends came to 14 bases. The CDR3 DNA sequence: TGTGCCAGCAGTGAAGCGAGCTACAGGGTAGCTAATGAAAAACTGTTTTTT. Its protein product is CASSEASYRVANEKLFF.

The chain joins TRBV2 to TRBJ1-3; the D gene is possibly TRBD1 (5 bases). The germline V gene has CDR1 SNHLY and CDR2 FYNNEI. The ends were cut back, 6 bases at V and 4 bases at J, with 13 bases in the middle. The CDR3 contains 14 residues. The CDR3 DNA sequence: TGTGCCAGCAGCTCGACAGCCTCGGGAAACACCATATATTTT. It specifies CASSSTASGNTIYF.

The gene calls are TRBV28 and TRBJ1-2; tentatively, D is TRBD1 (6 bases). Germline V gene data show CDR1 as MDHEN and CDR2 as SYDVKM. CDR3 size: 13 residues. The V end was cut by 6 bases, the J end by 8 bases, with 16 bases between. In DNA form, the CDR3 reads TGTGCCAGCAGCCCGGACAGTACAAACGGCTACACCTTC. This sequence encodes CASSPDSTNGYTF.

The chain combines TRBV30 with TRBJ2-7; no clear D. Trimming removed 2 bases from V and 0 bases from J, with 14 bases in between. This CDR3 region has 15 residues. Germline V gene data show CDR1 as GTSNPN and CDR2 as SVGIG (reference sequence). CDR3 nucleotides: TGTGCCTGGAGTAATGGTGGCTTAATCTCCTACGAGCAGTACTTC. Translation: CAWSNGGLISYEQYF.

This sequence joins TRBV7-2 and TRBJ2-7; 9 bases are a match to TRBD1. J was trimmed by 0 bases and V by 5 bases; bases with no gene match: 5. The germline CDR1 and CDR2 sequences are SGHTA and FQGNSA. The CDR3 is made up of 15 amino acids. CDR3 coding DNA: TGTGCCAGCAGCCGGACAGGGGCCCGCTCCTACGAGCAGTACTTC. Amino acid sequence: CASSRTGARSYEQYF. Supplemented by reference TRBV7-2 and TRBJ2-7, the full variable domain reads GAGVSQSPSNKVTEKGKDVELRCDPISGHTALYWYRQSLGQGLEFLIYFQGNSAPDKSGLPSDRFSAERTGGSVSTLTIQRTQQEDSAVYLCASSRTGARSYEQYFGPGTRLTVT.

The rearrangement uses TRBV19 and TRBJ2-2; D uncertain. V lost 7 bases to trimming and J lost 4 bases, with 7 bases between them. The CDR3 length is 12 residues. Germline V CDR1 and CDR2: LNHDA, SQIVND (reference sequence). CDR3: CASKFGTGELFF. CDR3 coding DNA: TGTGCCAGTAAGTTCGGCACCGGGGAGCTGTTTTTT.

This chain joins TRBV2 and TRBJ1-5; tentatively, D is TRBD1 (5 bases). The CDR3 is 16 residues long. Trimming removed 2 bases from V and 1 base from J, with 12 bases in between. The germline CDR1 and CDR2 sequences are SNHLY and FYNNEI. CDR3 in DNA: TGTGCCAGCAGTGAAATGGGGGGGGGAAGCAATCAGCCCCAGCATTTT. Protein sequence: CASSEMGGGSNQPQHF.

Regarding this clone: The identical CDR3 is also encoded by other nucleotide sequences in the sample. The V call is TRBV5-6, the J call TRBJ1-2, with D maybe TRBD1 (6 bases). The V gene's germline CDR1 is SGHDT and CDR2 YYEEEE. V gave up 4 bases and J gave up 2 bases, with 9 bases separating them. This CDR3 is built from 13 residues. DNA for the CDR3: TGTGCCAGCAGCCCGGACAGAAACTATGGCTACACCTTC. Protein product: CASSPDRNYGYTF.

The genes are TRBV20-1 and TRBJ2-5, with D uncertain. The CDR3 contains 10 residues. The V end lost 3 bases, the J end lost 5 bases, and 4 bases lay between the germline ends. The germline gives CDR1 DFQATT, CDR2 SNEGSKA (reference sequence). Here the CDR3 reads CSARRETQYF. CDR3 bases: TGCAGTGCTAGGAGGGAGACCCAGTACTTC.

The J gene is TRBJ2-3, the V gene TRBV19, with TRBD2 matching 8 bases. The germline V gene encodes CDR1 LNHDA and CDR2 SQIVND (reference sequence). The ends lost 3 bases at V and 5 bases at J; junction bases unmatched: 7. This CDR3 is 15 amino acids long. The CDR3 reads CASSMTGGREDTQYF. CDR3 sequence (DNA): TGTGCCAGTAGTATGACGGGGGGGCGGGAAGATACGCAGTATTTT.